These 3 T cell receptor beta chains were sequenced from one sample in a study of blood T cell repertoires in COVID-19. Clones were read by immunoSEQ multiplex PCR, and TCRdb kept only the in-frame ones, dropping some. The sample yields approximately 500,000 clones, 75% to 90% seen once. The specimen was peripheral blood. These receptors were taken from a human donor in a cohort sampled during active COVID-19.

This sequence joins TRBV4-1 and TRBJ1-1, with 8 bases aligning to TRBD1. Germline-derived CDR1 and CDR2 are MGHRA and YSYEKL. The CDR3 contains 15 residues. With V trimmed by 4 bases and J by 6 bases, 10 bases remained unmatched. The CDR3 spells CASSLTQGGRSEAFF. The CDR3 coding sequence is TGCGCCAGCAGCCTGACACAGGGGGGTCGGTCTGAAGCTTTCTTT.

The rearrangement links TRBV27 to TRBJ2-3, with 8 bases that match TRBD2. The CDR3 consists of 15 residues. The ends lost 2 bases at V and 5 bases at J; junction bases unmatched: 6. CDR1 is MNHEY and CDR2 is SMNVEV in the germline V gene (reference sequence). This CDR3 reads CASSLGAGVVDTQYF. DNA of the CDR3: TGTGCCAGCAGTTTAGGAGCGGGAGTTGTAGATACGCAGTATTTT.

The V and J genes are TRBV4-2 and TRBJ2-4; TRBD2 might be the D (6 bases). There are 15 residues in the CDR3. Per germline, CDR1 LGHNA and CDR2 YNFKEQ. V was pared by 4 bases and J by 0 bases, with 10 bases between. CDR3 sequence: CASSLPGLAKNIQYF. For the CDR3, the DNA is TGTGCCAGCAGCCTCCCGGGACTAGCCAAAAACATTCAGTACTTC.